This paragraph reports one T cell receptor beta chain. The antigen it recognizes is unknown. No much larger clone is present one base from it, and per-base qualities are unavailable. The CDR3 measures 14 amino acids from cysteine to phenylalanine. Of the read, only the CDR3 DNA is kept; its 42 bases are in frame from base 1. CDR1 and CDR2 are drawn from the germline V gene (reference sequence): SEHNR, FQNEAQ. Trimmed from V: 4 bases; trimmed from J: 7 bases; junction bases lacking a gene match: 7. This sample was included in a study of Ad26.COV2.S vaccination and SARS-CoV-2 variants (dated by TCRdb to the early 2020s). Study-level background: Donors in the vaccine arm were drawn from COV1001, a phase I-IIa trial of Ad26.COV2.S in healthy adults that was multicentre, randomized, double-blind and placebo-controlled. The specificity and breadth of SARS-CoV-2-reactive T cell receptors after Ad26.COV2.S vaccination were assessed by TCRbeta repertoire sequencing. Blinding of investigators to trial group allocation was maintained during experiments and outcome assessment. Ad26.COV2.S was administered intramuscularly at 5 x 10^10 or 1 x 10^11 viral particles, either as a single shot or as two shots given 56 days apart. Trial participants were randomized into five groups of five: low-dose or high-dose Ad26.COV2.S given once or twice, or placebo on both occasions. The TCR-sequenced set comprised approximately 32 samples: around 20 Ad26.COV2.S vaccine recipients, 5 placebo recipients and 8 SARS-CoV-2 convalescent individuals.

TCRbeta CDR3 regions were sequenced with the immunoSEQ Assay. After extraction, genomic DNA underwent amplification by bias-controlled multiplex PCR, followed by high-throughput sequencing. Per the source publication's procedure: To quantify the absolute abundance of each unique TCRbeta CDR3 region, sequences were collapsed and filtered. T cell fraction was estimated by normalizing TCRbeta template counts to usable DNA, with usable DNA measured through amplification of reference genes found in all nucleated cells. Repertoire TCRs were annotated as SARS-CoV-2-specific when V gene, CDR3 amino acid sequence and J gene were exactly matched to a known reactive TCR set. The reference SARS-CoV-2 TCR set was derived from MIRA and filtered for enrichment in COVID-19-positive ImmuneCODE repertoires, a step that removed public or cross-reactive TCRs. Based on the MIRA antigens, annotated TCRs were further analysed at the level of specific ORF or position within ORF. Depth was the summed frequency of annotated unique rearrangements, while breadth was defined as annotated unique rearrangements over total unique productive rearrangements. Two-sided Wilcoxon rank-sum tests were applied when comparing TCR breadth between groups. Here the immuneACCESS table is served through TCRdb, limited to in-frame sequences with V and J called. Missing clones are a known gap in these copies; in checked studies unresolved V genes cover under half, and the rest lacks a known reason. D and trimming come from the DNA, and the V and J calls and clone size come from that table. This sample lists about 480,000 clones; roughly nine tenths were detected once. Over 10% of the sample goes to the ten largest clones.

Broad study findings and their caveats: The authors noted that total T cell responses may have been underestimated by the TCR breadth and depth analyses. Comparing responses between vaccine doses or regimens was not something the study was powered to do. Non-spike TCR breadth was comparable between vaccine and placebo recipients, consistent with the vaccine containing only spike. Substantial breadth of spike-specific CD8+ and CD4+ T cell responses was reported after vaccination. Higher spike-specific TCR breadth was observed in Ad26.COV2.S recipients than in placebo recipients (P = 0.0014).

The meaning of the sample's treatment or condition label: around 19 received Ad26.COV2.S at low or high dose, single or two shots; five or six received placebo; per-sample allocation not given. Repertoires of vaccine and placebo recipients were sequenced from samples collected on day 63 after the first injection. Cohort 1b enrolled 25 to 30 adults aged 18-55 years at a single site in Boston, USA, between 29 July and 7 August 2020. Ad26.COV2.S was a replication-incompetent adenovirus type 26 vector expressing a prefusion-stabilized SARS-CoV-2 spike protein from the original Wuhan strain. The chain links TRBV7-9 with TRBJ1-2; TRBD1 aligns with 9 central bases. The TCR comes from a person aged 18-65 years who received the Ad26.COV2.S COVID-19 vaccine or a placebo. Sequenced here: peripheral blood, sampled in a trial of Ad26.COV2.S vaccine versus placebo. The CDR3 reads CASSSAGTGLGYTF. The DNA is TGTGCCAGCAGCTCCGCCGGGACAGGGCTTGGCTACACCTTC.